Listed below are T cell receptor beta chains from one sample, sequenced in a study of glioma-infiltrating T cells after dendritic cell vaccination. The table came from immunoSEQ multiplex PCR; TCRdb's copy has only in-frame clones and leaves some out. Of over 90,000 clones detected, around 81% appear once; the ten largest clones hold less than 15%. Sequencing used blood, obtained before dendritic cell vaccination. Receptors were obtained from a human donor with glioblastoma. Both conserved end residues are part of each CDR3. A D gene is named only where the DNA matches it firmly. A clone size is listed for some rows: how often the clone was seen (once, few, many), or a class if it is expanded.

clone size,J gene,V gene,D gene,CDR3 DNA,CDR3 protein
-,TRBJ1-2,TRBV5-4,TRBD1,TGTGCCAGCAGCTACGAGGGGGCCCGAAGTTATCGAGGCTACACCTTC,CASSYEGARSYRGYTF
-,TRBJ2-5,TRBV5-4,-,TGTGCCAGCAGCTTCAGAGGGCGTTACGGGGAGACCCAGTACTTC,CASSFRGRYGETQYF
-,TRBJ2-1,TRBV14,TRBD1,TGTGCCAGCAGCCGCGGACAGGGTATAACACACAATGAGCAGTTCTTC,CASSRGQGITHNEQFF
-,TRBJ1-2,TRBV6-1,TRBD1,TGTGCCAGCAGCGAAGACAGGGCCCGGTGGTATGGCTACACCTTC,CASSEDRARWYGYTF
-,TRBJ2-7,TRBV11-3,TRBD1,TGTGCCAGCAGCTCCCGGGACAGTCCCTACGAGCAGTACTTC,CASSSRDSPYEQYF
-,TRBJ2-7,TRBV5-1,TRBD1,TGCGCCAGCAGTCAATCGGGACAGGCCTCCTACGAGCAGTACTTC,CASSQSGQASYEQYF
-,TRBJ1-1,TRBV19,-,TGTGCCAGTAGTATTCGACACCTGAACACTGAAGCTTTCTTT,CASSIRHLNTEAFF
once,TRBJ1-5,TRBV5-6,TRBD1,TGTGCCAGCAGTACCGGGACAGGGTCGAACCAGCCCCAGCATTTT,CASSTGTGSNQPQHF
-,TRBJ1-4,TRBV7-2,-,TGTGCCAGCAGCTTAATAGGGGGGGAGGGGGAAAAACTGTTTTTT,CASSLIGGEGEKLFF
-,TRBJ2-5,TRBV28,-,TGTGCCAGCAGCAGGGGGGTGGAGACCCAGTACTTC,CASSRGVETQYF
-,TRBJ1-6,TRBV19,-,TGTGCCAGTAGTATATCTAGGTCACCCCTCCACTTT,CASSISRSPLHF
-,TRBJ1-2,TRBV18,-,TGTGCCAGCTCGCATCTTGACAGCTATGGCTACACCTTC,CASSHLDSYGYTF
once,TRBJ1-4,TRBV27,-,TGTGCCAGCAGTCAGAGGAATGAAAAACTGTTTTTT,CASSQRNEKLFF
-,TRBJ2-3,TRBV5-1,TRBD2,TGCGCCAGCTCCGGGGGGTCAGTGGCGACAGATACGCAGTATTTT,CASSGGSVATDTQYF
-,TRBJ2-6,TRBV10-3,-,TGTGCCATCAGGGACAGCCCCTCTGGTGGGGCCAACGTCCTGACTTTC,CAIRDSPSGGANVLTF
-,TRBJ1-3,TRBV4-3,-,TGCGCCAGCAGCCAAGAACGACTACTCCACGACACCATATATTTT,CASSQERLLHDTIYF
-,TRBJ1-4,TRBV4-1,TRBD1,TGCGCCAGCAGCCACCGACAGGGCCGGACTAATGAAAAACTGTTTTTT,CASSHRQGRTNEKLFF
-,TRBJ2-7,TRBV5-1,TRBD2,TGCGCCAGCAGCTCGGTAGCGGGGGGTAACAGCGACGAGCAGTACTTC,CASSSVAGGNSDEQYF
-,TRBJ1-4,TRBV18,TRBD1,TGTGCCAGCTCACCCGACAGGGGGATGACTGAAAAACTGTTTTTT,CASSPDRGMTEKLFF
-,TRBJ2-1,TRBV7-3,TRBD2,TGTGCCAGCACCGTAGCGGGGGGGAGCGGTGAGCAGTTCTTC,CASTVAGGSGEQFF
-,TRBJ2-1,TRBV5-1,-,TGCGCCAGCAGCCCGCTATACAATGAGCAGTTCTTC,CASSPLYNEQFF
-,TRBJ2-2,TRBV10-1,TRBD2,TGCGCCAGCAGTGACCCTAGGACTAGCGGGGCGTACGGGGAGCTGTTTTTT,CASSDPRTSGAYGELFF
-,TRBJ1-2,TRBV11-3,TRBD1,TGTGCCAGCAGCTCCCAGGACAGGGCGGATGGCTACACCTTC,CASSSQDRADGYTF
few,TRBJ1-2,TRBV10-3,-,TGTGCCATCAGTGACGGGGGGGGAGCCTATGGCTACACCTTC,CAISDGGGAYGYTF
once,TRBJ1-1,TRBV4-1,-,TGCGCCAGCAGCCAGCCTCACAGGGCCAGGGGCACTGAAGCTTTCTTT,CASSQPHRARGTEAFF
-,TRBJ2-5,TRBV7-5,-,TGTGTCAGAAGCGAGTCCCGGGACAGGCTACAAGAGACCCAGTACTTC,CVRSESRDRLQETQYF
-,TRBJ1-5,TRBV7-2,TRBD1,TGTGCCAGCAGCTTAGGGCAGGGGGACGGGAGCAATCAGCCCCAGCATTTT,CASSLGQGDGSNQPQHF
few,TRBJ2-1,TRBV11-2,-,TGTGCCAGCAGCTATAGCGGTGCGGACAATGAGCAGTTCTTC,CASSYSGADNEQFF
-,TRBJ2-7,TRBV7-2,TRBD1,TGTGCCAGCAGCTTAGCTCCGGACAGGGAAGGCTACGAGCAGTACTTC,CASSLAPDREGYEQYF
-,TRBJ1-6,TRBV11-3,TRBD1,TGTGCCAGCAGCCCTAGGACAGGGCCCCCCAATTCACCCCTCCACTTT,CASSPRTGPPNSPLHF
-,TRBJ1-2,TRBV28,-,TGTGCCAGCAGTTTGTATAGGGGGATCTATGGCTACACCTTC,CASSLYRGIYGYTF
-,TRBJ1-5,TRBV19,-,TGTGCCAGTACCCCTCGGGGGGGAAGAAATCAGCCCCAGCATTTT,CASTPRGGRNQPQHF
once,TRBJ2-2,TRBV19,-,TGTGCCCACGGGACTCCCAACACCGGGGAGCTGTTTTTT,CAHGTPNTGELFF
few,TRBJ1-2,TRBV11-3,-,TGTGCCAGCAGCTTAGATCGGGTAGCGGGTAACTATGGCTACACCTTC,CASSLDRVAGNYGYTF
-,TRBJ1-3,TRBV4-1,-,TGCGCCAGCAGCCCCCCAATCCGGGAGAATGGAAACACCATATATTTT,CASSPPIRENGNTIYF
-,TRBJ2-7,TRBV7-8,-,TGTGCCAGCAGCGCCCCGGGACACTACGAGCAGTACTTC,CASSAPGHYEQYF
-,TRBJ1-5,TRBV5-6,-,TGTGCCAGCAGCTTGGCGGGGGGGGGCAATCAGCCCCAGCATTTT,CASSLAGGGNQPQHF
-,TRBJ2-7,TRBV7-9,TRBD1,TGTGCCAGCAGCTACGGGACAGGGGGGGACGAGCAGTACTTC,CASSYGTGGDEQYF
-,TRBJ1-4,TRBV5-4,-,TGTGCCAGCAGCACAGGGTTAACTAATGAAAAACTGTTTTTT,CASSTGLTNEKLFF
-,TRBJ1-5,TRBV7-2,-,TGTGCCAGCAGCGACGATGGACAGAAAAATCAGCCCCAGCATTTT,CASSDDGQKNQPQHF
-,TRBJ2-7,TRBV6-5,-,TGTGCCAGCAGTTATCTCGGCAGGAACCTCGAGCAGTACTTC,CASSYLGRNLEQYF
-,TRBJ1-2,TRBV11-3,-,TGTGCCAGCAGCCCGGGGGGTGCAGGGAATGCTGGCTACACCTTC,CASSPGGAGNAGYTF